The next 14 T cell receptor beta chains were all read from a single sample in a study of T cell changes during pregnancy in multiple sclerosis. This table comes from immunoSEQ multiplex PCR, and its TCRdb copy is limited to in-frame clones, with some not included. The sample shows 70,000 to 95,000 clones, around 94% of them seen only once. The starting material was peripheral blood, obtained after pregnancy. The receptors derive from a female donor in good health, enrolled as a control in a pregnancy study.

V is TRBV5-5 and J is TRBJ2-6, with a tentative D call TRBD1 (6 bases). In germline, CDR1 is SGHKS, CDR2 YYEKEE (reference sequence). V was cut by 4 bases and J by 0 bases, with 17 bases left in between. This CDR3 region has 18 residues. The CDR3 sequence: CASSLSGQKISGANVLTF. CDR3 coding DNA: TGTGCCAGCAGCCTGAGTGGACAGAAAATCTCTGGGGCCAACGTCCTGACTTTC.

This CDR3 reads CASSGSGLDGEQFF. The CDR3 nucleotides read TGTGCCAGCAGTGGCTCGGGACTAGACGGTGAGCAGTTCTTC. This chain links TRBV6-4 with TRBJ2-1; 8 nucleotides align to TRBD2. The V gene end was trimmed by 4 bases and the J gene end by 9 bases; junction bases not matched to a gene: 8. This CDR3 contains 14 residues. Germline CDR1 MRHNA, CDR2 SNTAGT.

CDR3 sequence (DNA): TGTGCCACCAGCAGAGTTCTAGGTACCAACAATGAGCAGTTCTTC. It yields the protein CATSRVLGTNNEQFF. This chain connects TRBV15 to TRBJ2-1; D gene ambiguous. Germline CDR1 reads LNHNV; CDR2 reads YYDKDF (reference sequence). V lost 1 base, J lost 5 bases, and 12 bases lay in between. This CDR3 spans 15 amino acids.

This clone appeared once. This rearrangement joins TRBV10-3 to TRBJ1-2; perhaps TRBD1 as D (6 bases). CDR3 length equals 16 residues. From germline, CDR1 is ENHRY and CDR2 SYGVKD. Trimming removed 2 bases from V and 1 base from J, with 14 bases in between. Here the CDR3 reads CAISEADRRNNYGYTF. CDR3 sequence (DNA): TGTGCCATCAGTGAGGCGGACAGAAGAAATAACTATGGCTACACCTTC.

The chain joins TRBV11-2 to TRBJ2-7; TRBD1 matches 7 bases. CDR3 size: 14 residues. V gave up 7 bases and J gave up 4 bases; unmatched junction bases: 10. CDR1 and CDR2 (germline): SGHAT, FQNNGV. The CDR3 spells CASTWGTATYEQYF. The CDR3 nucleotides read TGTGCCAGCACCTGGGGGACAGCCACTTACGAGCAGTACTTC.

This chain uses TRBV2 with TRBJ2-5, with TRBD1 matching 8 bases. Germline V gives CDR1 SNHLY, CDR2 FYNNEI. The CDR3 length is 15 residues. V was pared by 5 bases and J by 4 bases, with 9 bases of the junction left unmatched. CDR3 residues: CASSQKQGVPETQYF. CDR3 nucleotides: TGTGCCAGCAGTCAGAAACAGGGGGTACCAGAGACCCAGTACTTC.

CDR3 protein: CASREGATGELFF. The CDR3 coding sequence is TGTGCCAGCAGGGAGGGGGCTACCGGGGAGCTGTTTTTT. The rearrangement joins TRBV2 to TRBJ2-2; TRBD1 might be the D (7 bases). Trimming stripped 6 bases from V and 5 bases from J, with 10 bases between. In germline, CDR1 is SNHLY, CDR2 FYNNEI. This CDR3 region has 13 residues.

The CDR3 bases are TGTGCCACCGGGAGGGGAGGAACCACTGATGAGCAGTTCTTC. Translation gives CATGRGGTTDEQFF. The V call is TRBV10-3, the J call TRBJ2-1; 8 positions match TRBD2. The CDR3 spans 14 residues. In germline, CDR1 is ENHRY, CDR2 SYGVKD. V gave up 10 bases and J gave up 8 bases; unmatched junction bases: 13.

The V call is TRBV28, the J call TRBJ2-7; D perhaps matches TRBD2 (7 bases). CDR1 MDHEN and CDR2 SYDVKM come from the germline V gene. The CDR3 has 15 residues. Trimming removed 7 bases from V and 3 bases from J, with 19 bases in between. The CDR3 sequence: CASNGGATLNYEQYF. In DNA, the CDR3 is TGTGCCAGCAATGGGGGGGCGACCCTCAACTACGAGCAGTACTTC.

The chain couples TRBV11-1 to TRBJ2-5, with 9 bases matching TRBD1. V lost 2 bases to trimming and J lost 3 bases; unmatched junction nucleotides: 10. Germline CDR1 SGHAT, CDR2 FQDESV (reference sequence). The CDR3 totals 17 residues. This CDR3 reads CASSLLSVQGAKETQYF. CDR3 nucleotide sequence: TGTGCCAGCAGCTTACTCTCCGTACAGGGGGCAAAAGAGACCCAGTACTTC.

J is TRBJ2-2 and V is TRBV5-1; no reliable D call. CDR1 is SGHRS, CDR2 YFSETQ, per germline. V was pared by 3 bases and J by 2 bases, with 11 bases between. The CDR3 is made up of 15 amino acids. In DNA, the CDR3 is TGCGCCAGCAGCTCTGACTGGCTAAACACCGGGGAGCTGTTTTTT. Protein sequence: CASSSDWLNTGELFF.

V is TRBV5-1 and J is TRBJ2-7; TRBD2 agrees at 7 bases. Looked up from germline, CDR1 is SGHRS and CDR2 is YFSETQ. The CDR3 length is 15 residues. J gave up 2 bases and V 0 bases, and 5 bases lay outside the gene matches. CDR3 DNA sequence: TGCGCCAGCAGCTTGGCGTCTAGCGGAACCTACGAGCAGTACTTC. Translating gives CASSLASSGTYEQYF.

The rearrangement uses TRBV5-1 and TRBJ1-1, with D unclear. CDR3 length: 16 amino acids. Germline loops: CDR1 SGHRS, CDR2 YFSETQ. V was shortened by 3 bases and J by 4 bases, with 19 bases between the two germline ends. DNA for the CDR3: TGCGCCAGCAGCTCTGGAAGGGAGTACAGCGGCACTGAAGCTTTCTTT. Translated, it gives CASSSGREYSGTEAFF.

This sequence joins TRBV5-4 and TRBJ2-1; TRBD2 aligns across 16 bases. Germline V CDR1 and CDR2: SGHNT, YYREEE (reference sequence). The CDR3 loop spans 15 amino acids. V lost 5 bases to trimming and J lost 9 bases; unmatched junction nucleotides: 5. The CDR3 DNA reads as TGTGCCAGCAGTTCCGGGACTAGCGGGAGGGGTGAGCAGTTCTTC. Its translation is CASSSGTSGRGEQFF.